This TCR beta chain is from a study of blood T cell repertoires in COVID-19. Study details: Some COVID-19 samples were acute and others convalescent; all came from the United States, Italy and Spain.

Cohorts were based on clinical histories the participants reported. Assay used: immunoSEQ multiplex PCR; TCRdb lists only in-frame clones, some missing. The table includes about 240,000 clones, around 89% detected once. The sample taken for sequencing was PBMCs or T cells enriched from blood (not recorded which). This receptor was taken from a man in his forties who had recovered from COVID-19.

The CDR3 nucleotides read TGTGCTAGTGGTTTGGGAAGGGTTGGCGGGGGGGCCGTGTATGAGCAGTTCTTC. This encodes CASGLGRVGGGAVYEQFF. This sequence joins TRBV12-5 and TRBJ2-1; 9 nucleotides line up with TRBD2. This CDR3 comprises 18 residues. The germline V gene has CDR1 LGHNT and CDR2 FRNRAP. With V trimmed by 1 base and J by 8 bases, 15 bases remained unmatched.